This entry features one T cell receptor beta chain sequence. Its antigen is not known. Deletions cut 7 bases from V and 2 bases from J, with 11 bases between. Germline lookup yields CDR1 ENHRY and CDR2 SYGVKD. There are 13 residues in the CDR3. These data are taken from a study of a mutant IDH1 vaccine in newly diagnosed glioma. Study-wide background: Vaccines were begun 4-6 weeks after radiotherapy alone, or with temozolomide cycles. Standard pretreatment was either radiotherapy, temozolomide, or, for most, radiochemotherapy with temozolomide. Overall study findings and caveats: Pseudoprogression apparently lacked any relation to changes in top peripheral T cell clonotypes.

Generated by immunoSEQ multiplex PCR, the TCRdb table keeps only in-frame clones and is missing some. The sample includes about 29,000 clones, more than 75% seen only once; the top ten take 6.5% to 9.5%. Indicated time point: week 35, safety follow-up. Each dose of the vaccine consisted of 300 ug of mutant IDH1 20-mer peptide, with topical imiquimod. V usage is TRBV10-3 and J usage is TRBJ1-1; D is ambiguous. This sample comprised PBMCs, obtained from a glioma patient whose treatment included an IDH1 peptide vaccine. This sequence was found in a man over 45 with glioma. CDR3 in DNA: TGTGCCATCACGAGGGAACGAAACACTGAAGCTTTCTTT. Translating gives CAITRERNTEAFF.